This T cell receptor (beta chain) was documented in a study of T cells in Graves' hyperthyroidism and ophthalmopathy. Unmatched junction bases numbered 3, after V lost 2 bases and J lost 0 bases. Germline CDR1 is MNHEY and CDR2 is SVGAGI. CDR3 size: 15 residues. Study observations and caveats: Before onset, ophthalmopathy was predicted by the model a median roughly 6.8 months earlier.

Uncontrolled infections, other autoimmune diseases, pregnancy or lactation led to exclusion of patients. Each diagnosis was grounded in clinical symptoms, serum thyroxine and TRAb, thyroid ultrasound, and orbital computed tomography. This clonotype was picked up many times. Antigen: not known. From RNA transcripts, TCR beta CDR3 regions were amplified. With the HTBI primer set, the TCR CDR3 went through a first round of RT-PCR. In TCRdb, the multiplex PCR reads were re-called with MiXCR into one record per CDR3 protein. The data hold about 590,000 distinct CDR3 sequences, with approximately 15% observed a single time.

Sequenced input: blood. J is TRBJ2-7 and V is TRBV6-5; 8 nucleotides align to TRBD2. This receptor was taken from a young woman with Graves' hyperthyroidism. For the CDR3, the DNA is TGTGCCAGCAGTTACGATAGCGGGGTCTCCTACGAGCAGTACTTC. It translates to CASSYDSGVSYEQYF.